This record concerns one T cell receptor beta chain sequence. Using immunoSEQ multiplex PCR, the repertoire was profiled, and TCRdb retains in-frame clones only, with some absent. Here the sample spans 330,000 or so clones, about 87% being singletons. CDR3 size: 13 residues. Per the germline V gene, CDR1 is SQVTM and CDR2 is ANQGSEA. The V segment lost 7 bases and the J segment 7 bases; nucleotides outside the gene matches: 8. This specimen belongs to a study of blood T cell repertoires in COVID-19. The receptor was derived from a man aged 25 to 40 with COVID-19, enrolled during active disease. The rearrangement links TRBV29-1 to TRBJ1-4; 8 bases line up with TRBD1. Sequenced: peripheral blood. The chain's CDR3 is CSGRGQGREKLFF. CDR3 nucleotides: TGCAGCGGCCGAGGACAGGGACGTGAAAAACTGTTTTTT.